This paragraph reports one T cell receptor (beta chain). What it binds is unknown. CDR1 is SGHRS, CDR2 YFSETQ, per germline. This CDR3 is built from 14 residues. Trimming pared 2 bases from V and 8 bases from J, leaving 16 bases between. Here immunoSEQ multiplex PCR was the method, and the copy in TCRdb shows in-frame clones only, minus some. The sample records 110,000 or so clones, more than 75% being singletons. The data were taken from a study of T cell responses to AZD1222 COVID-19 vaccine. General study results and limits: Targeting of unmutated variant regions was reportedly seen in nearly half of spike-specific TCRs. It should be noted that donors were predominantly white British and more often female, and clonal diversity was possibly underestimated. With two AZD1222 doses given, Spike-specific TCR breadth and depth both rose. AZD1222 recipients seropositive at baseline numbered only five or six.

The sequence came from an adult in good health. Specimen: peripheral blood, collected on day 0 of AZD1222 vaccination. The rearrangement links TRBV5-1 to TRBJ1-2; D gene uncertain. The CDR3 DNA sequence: TGCGCCAGCAGCTTATCGGTTGTGGGTCGGGGCTACACCTTC. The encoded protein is CASSLSVVGRGYTF.